This T cell receptor (beta chain) originates from a study of metastatic and nonmetastatic thyroid tumors. TCRdb re-called the PCR reads through MiXCR. The data show 23,000 or so clones, with around 30% seen just once and approximately 20% held by the top ten. There were no patients who had received any treatment before thyroid surgery. The sequenced material came from blood. This TCR came from a female donor with papillary thyroid cancer or a benign thyroid nodule (not recorded which). Some clones in this sample may be carry-over from other donors' samples.

CDR3 coding DNA: TGTGCCAGCAGCGACCCCCAGCGGAGCTCCTACGAGCAGTACTTC. Encoded protein: CASSDPQRSSYEQYF. The chain combines TRBV6-1 with TRBJ2-7; maybe TRBD2 (5 bases). The germline V gene encodes CDR1 MNHNS and CDR2 SASEGT. Trimming pared 6 bases from V and 0 bases from J, leaving 15 bases between. The CDR3 sequence is 15 residues long.